The clone carrying this T cell receptor beta chain has a handful of counts. The antigen remains unidentified. The V end lost 6 bases, the J end lost 8 bases, and 16 bases lay between the germline ends. The CDR3 runs to 13 residues. Germline V lookup: CDR1 MDHEN, CDR2 SYDVKM. In TCRdb, the 5' RACE reads were re-called with MiXCR into one record per CDR3 protein. The sample records a few hundred thousand distinct CDR3 sequences, around 20% being singletons. These data originate in a study of T-cell memory formation after mild COVID-19. Points from the study as a whole: Largely, contracting CD4+ clones fell within CM and EM, and contracting CD8+ clones within EMRA.

The sample consisted of PBMCs or a T cell subset sorted from them (not recorded which). This TCR came from a man aged 18 to 29 who had mild COVID-19 (a few samples of this study predate the infection). Cell type and time point are not known. V is TRBV28 and J is TRBJ1-2, with D possibly matching TRBD1 (6 bases). DNA of the CDR3: TGTGCCAGCAGACAACCTGGGGGGGGCGGCTACACCTTC. Its protein product is CASRQPGGGGYTF.